Sequencing of this T cell receptor beta chain was carried out in a study of shared clonotypes between healthy human individuals. Between the trimmed V and J ends, which lost 4 bases and 2 bases, there was a span of 11 bases. This CDR3 spans 15 amino acids. Germline assignment: CDR1 MDHEN and CDR2 SYDVKM. Notes on this clone: Its specificity is not known.

Naive CD8 cells comprised CD45RO-negative, CCR7-positively selected cells, excluding terminally differentiated effector memory CD45RA+ cells. Whole-study results and caveats: Investigators expected sequencing depth to affect clonotype sharing among donors. The four-donor shared clonotypes exceeded non-shared clonotypes in generation probability, with non-shared ones scoring lower. In general, naive subsets displayed greater estimated richness than memory subsets did.

Evenly divided among several immunoSEQ plates was the genomic DNA of each subset. Here immunoSEQ multiplex PCR was the method, and the copy in TCRdb shows in-frame clones only, minus some. The data show hundreds of thousands of clones, around 96% seen once. Sequencing was performed on naive CD8+ T cells sorted from blood. The TCR was taken from a woman in her 30s in good health. The chain is built from TRBV28 and TRBJ2-2; D remains ambiguous. CDR3 loop: CASSSPPDNTGELFF. The CDR3 DNA is TGTGCCAGCAGTTCCCCCCCGGACAACACCGGGGAGCTGTTTTTT.